Listed here are 15 T cell receptor beta chains from one sample, sequenced in a study of blood T cell repertoires in COVID-19. Measured with immunoSEQ multiplex PCR; TCRdb has only the in-frame clones, and not every one. The sample has roughly 230,000 clones, about 87% seen once. Sequenced sample: peripheral blood. The source is a man aged 65 to 79 with acute or convalescent COVID-19.

This sequence joins TRBV19 and TRBJ2-3, with 14 bases identical to TRBD2. This CDR3 is 17 amino acids long. Germline CDR1 and CDR2: LNHDA and SQIVND (reference sequence). Germline trimming cut 2 bases from V and 4 bases from J; bases unmatched to any gene: 5. The CDR3 loop is CASSIRLAGGPSDTQYF. DNA for the CDR3: TGTGCCAGTAGTATAAGACTAGCGGGAGGGCCGTCAGATACGCAGTATTTT.

The chain links TRBV4-2 to TRBJ2-7; 12 bases line up with TRBD2. The germline gives CDR1 LGHNA, CDR2 YNFKEQ. This CDR3 has 16 residues. The J segment lost 2 bases and the V segment lost 4 bases, leaving 6 bases of the junction unmatched. CDR3 residues: CASSPESSGRAYEQYF. As DNA, the CDR3 is TGTGCCAGCAGCCCAGAATCTAGCGGGAGGGCCTACGAGCAGTACTTC.

The table lists this clone with a few counts. V and J are TRBV5-1 and TRBJ2-2; D is ambiguous. This CDR3 is built from 17 residues. CDR1 is SGHRS, CDR2 YFSETQ, per germline. The V gene lost 0 bases and the J gene lost 2 bases, with 14 bases spanning the gap. This chain's CDR3 is CASSLAGAGLNTGELFF. The CDR3 DNA sequence: TGCGCCAGCAGCTTGGCAGGTGCAGGATTAAACACCGGGGAGCTGTTTTTT.

The CDR3 here is CASSWLAGVGEQYF. The CDR3 DNA sequence: TGTGCCAGCAGTTGGCTAGCGGGAGTGGGCGAGCAGTACTTC. J is TRBJ2-7 and V is TRBV28, with 10 positions matching TRBD2. CDR3 length: 14 amino acids. Germline CDR1 MDHEN, CDR2 SYDVKM. The V gene end was trimmed by 4 bases and the J gene end by 6 bases; junction bases not matched to a gene: 6.

This chain joins TRBV3-1 (or the pseudogene TRBV3-2) and TRBJ2-1; tentatively, D is TRBD2 (6 bases). With 4 bases removed from V and 5 bases from J, the gap between germline ends came to 12 bases. CDR1 and CDR2 from the germline V gene are LGHDT and YNNKEL (reference sequence). The CDR3 contains 14 residues. The DNA for the CDR3 is TGTGCCAGCAGCCCCGGGGGTATTGACAATGAGCAGTTCTTC. It codes for CASSPGGIDNEQFF.

The chain couples TRBV4-1 to TRBJ1-2; 10 nucleotides match TRBD1. Trimming took 2 bases from V and 4 from J; bases not matched to a gene: 7. CDR3 size: 16 residues. Germline lookup yields CDR1 MGHRA and CDR2 YSYEKL. The DNA for the CDR3 is TGCGCCAGCAGCCAATTAGGGACAGGGGTTAGCTATGGCTACACCTTC. Encoded protein: CASSQLGTGVSYGYTF.

V gene TRBV19 combines with J gene TRBJ1-1; maybe TRBD1 (6 bases). In germline, CDR1 is LNHDA, CDR2 SQIVND (reference sequence). This CDR3 is 14 amino acids long. Between the trimmed V and J ends, which lost 2 bases and 4 bases, there was a span of 11 bases. Here the CDR3 reads CASSILQGGTEAFF. CDR3 nucleotides: TGTGCCAGTAGTATATTACAGGGTGGCACTGAAGCTTTCTTT.

The chain links TRBV4-1 to TRBJ2-3; D gene unclear. Germline CDR1 and CDR2: MGHRA and YSYEKL. Trimming cost V 2 bases and J 5 bases, with 11 bases left between them. The CDR3 runs to 14 residues. The CDR3 nucleotides read TGCGCCAGCAGCCAATTCGGTGCGGTAGATACGCAGTATTTT. The encoded protein is CASSQFGAVDTQYF.

This clone came up a few times. In DNA, the CDR3 is TGTGCCAGCAGCTTAACCCGGAACACTGAAGCTTTCTTT. Encoded protein: CASSLTRNTEAFF. The V gene is TRBV7-3, the J gene TRBJ1-1, with D unresolved. V was pared by 0 bases and J by 1 base, with 3 bases between. The CDR3 spans 13 residues. In germline, CDR1 is SGHTA, CDR2 FQGTGA.

The V call is TRBV7-3, the J call TRBJ2-2, with 10 bases that match TRBD2. Germline lookup yields CDR1 SGHTA and CDR2 FQGTGA. The CDR3 sequence is 17 residues long. The junction had 9 bases not matched to a gene; V was cut back by 3 bases and J by 5 bases. CDR3 region: CASSFTGGLAQTGELFF. The CDR3 DNA reads TGTGCCAGCAGCTTTACAGGGGGACTAGCGCAGACCGGGGAGCTGTTTTTT.

The J gene is TRBJ2-7, the V gene TRBV6-6, with D unresolved. The length of the CDR3 is 14 residues. Germline assignment: CDR1 MNHNY and CDR2 SVGAGI (reference sequence). Trimming pared 3 bases from V and 1 base from J, leaving 10 bases between. The CDR3 is CASSYGQASYEQYF. CDR3 DNA: TGTGCCAGCAGTTATGGGCAGGCATCCTACGAGCAGTACTTC.

This clone was counted a few times. The chain links TRBV5-1 to TRBJ1-3; D unclear. The germline V gene encodes CDR1 SGHRS and CDR2 YFSETQ. CDR3 size: 15 residues. The V and J ends lost 0 bases and 0 bases respectively, with 7 bases between them. The CDR3 DNA sequence: TGCGCCAGCAGCTTGGCCGGTGGCTCTGGAAACACCATATATTTT. Its protein product is CASSLAGGSGNTIYF.

This chain connects TRBV3-1 (or the pseudogene TRBV3-2) to TRBJ2-2, with a tentative D call TRBD2 (6 bases). Between the trimmed V and J ends, which lost 5 bases and 6 bases, there was a span of 13 bases. The CDR3 sequence is 14 residues long. Looked up from germline, CDR1 is LGHDT and CDR2 is YNNKEL (reference sequence). The CDR3 coding sequence is TGTGCCAGCAGCTTGCGGGAAAGCGCCGGGGAGCTGTTTTTT. It specifies CASSLRESAGELFF.

The gene calls are TRBV5-8 and TRBJ1-5; 9 bases line up with TRBD1. V lost 3 bases and J lost 4; bases outside the gene matches: 5. The CDR3 spans 15 residues. Germline CDR1 SGHTS, CDR2 YDEGEE. CDR3 region: CASSSDRGGNQPQHF. The CDR3 bases are TGTGCCAGCAGCTCGGACAGGGGTGGGAATCAGCCCCAGCATTTT.

This sequence joins TRBV7-3 and TRBJ2-2, with D perhaps TRBD1 (5 bases). The CDR3 runs 13 residues. Germline values: CDR1 SGHTA, CDR2 FQGTGA. Trimming shortened V by 2 bases and J by 6 bases, and 7 bases separated the two germline ends. CDR3 DNA: TGTGCCAGCAGCTTACTAGGGGCCGGGGAGCTGTTTTTT. It translates to CASSLLGAGELFF.